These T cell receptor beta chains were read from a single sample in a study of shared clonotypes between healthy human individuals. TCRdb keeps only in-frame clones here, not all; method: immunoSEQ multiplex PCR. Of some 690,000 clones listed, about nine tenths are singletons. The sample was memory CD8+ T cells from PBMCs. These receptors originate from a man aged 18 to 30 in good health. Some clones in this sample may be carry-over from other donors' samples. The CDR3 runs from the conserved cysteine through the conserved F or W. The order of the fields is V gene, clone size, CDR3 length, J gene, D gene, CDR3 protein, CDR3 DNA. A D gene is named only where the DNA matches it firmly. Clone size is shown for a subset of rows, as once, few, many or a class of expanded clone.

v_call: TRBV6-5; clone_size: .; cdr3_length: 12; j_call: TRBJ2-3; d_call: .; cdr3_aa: CASSYNRDTQYF; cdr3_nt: TGTGCCAGCAGTTATAACAGAGATACGCAGTATTTT
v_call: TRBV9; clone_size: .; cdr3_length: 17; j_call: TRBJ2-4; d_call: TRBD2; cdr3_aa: CASSDGLAGVAKNIQYF; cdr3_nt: TGTGCCAGCAGCGACGGACTAGCGGGAGTAGCCAAAAACATTCAGTACTTC
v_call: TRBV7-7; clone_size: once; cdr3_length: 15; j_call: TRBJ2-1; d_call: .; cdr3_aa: CASSSLGAGTNEQFF; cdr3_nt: TGTGCCAGCAGCTCTCTAGGGGCGGGGACCAATGAGCAGTTCTTC
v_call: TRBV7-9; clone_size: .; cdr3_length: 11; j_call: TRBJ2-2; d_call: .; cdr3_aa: CASSAAGELFF; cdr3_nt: TGTGCCAGCAGCGCCGCGGGGGAGCTGTTTTTT
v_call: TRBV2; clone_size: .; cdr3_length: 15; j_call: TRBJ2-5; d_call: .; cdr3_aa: CASSAGDRYQETQYF; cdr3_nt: TGTGCCAGCAGTGCAGGAGACCGTTACCAAGAGACCCAGTACTTC
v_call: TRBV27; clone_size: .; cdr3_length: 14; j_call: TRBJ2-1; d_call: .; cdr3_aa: CASSWGTPYNEQFF; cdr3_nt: TGTGCCAGCAGCTGGGGGACTCCCTACAATGAGCAGTTCTTC
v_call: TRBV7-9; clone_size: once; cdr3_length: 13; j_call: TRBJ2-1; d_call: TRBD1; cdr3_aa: CASSGTAYNEQFF; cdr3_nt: TGTGCCAGCAGCGGGACAGCCTACAATGAGCAGTTCTTC
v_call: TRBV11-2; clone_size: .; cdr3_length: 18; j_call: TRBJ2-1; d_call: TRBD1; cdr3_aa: CASSLRVQGVKKEATGFF; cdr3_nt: TGTGCCAGCAGCTTAAGGGTTCAGGGGGTGAAAAAAGAAGCTACAGGGTTCTTC
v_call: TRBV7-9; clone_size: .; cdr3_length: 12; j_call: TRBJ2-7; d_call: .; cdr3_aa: CASKGDSYEQYF; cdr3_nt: TGTGCCAGCAAGGGCGACTCCTACGAGCAGTACTTC
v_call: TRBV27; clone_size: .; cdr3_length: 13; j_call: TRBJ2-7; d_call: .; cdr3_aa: CASSLEGSYEQYF; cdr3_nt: TGTGCCAGCAGCCTTGAAGGCTCCTACGAGCAGTACTTC
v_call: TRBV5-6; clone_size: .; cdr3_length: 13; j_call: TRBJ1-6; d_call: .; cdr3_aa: CASSANIASPLHF; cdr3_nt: TGTGCCAGCAGCGCCAACATCGCCTCACCCCTCCACTTT
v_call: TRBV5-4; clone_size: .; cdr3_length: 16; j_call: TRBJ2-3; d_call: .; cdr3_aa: CASSPQLRASTDTQYF; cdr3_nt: TGTGCCAGCAGCCCACAACTACGGGCCAGCACAGATACGCAGTATTTT
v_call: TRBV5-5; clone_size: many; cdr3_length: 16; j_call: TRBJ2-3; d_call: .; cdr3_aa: CASSVDGTRGPDTQYF; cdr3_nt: TGTGCCAGCAGCGTAGACGGGACTAGGGGGCCAGATACGCAGTATTTT
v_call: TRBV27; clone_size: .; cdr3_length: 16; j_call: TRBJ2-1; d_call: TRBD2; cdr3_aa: CASSLSSAGGYNEQFF; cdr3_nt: TGTGCCAGCAGTTTATCTTCAGCGGGAGGGTACAATGAGCAGTTCTTC
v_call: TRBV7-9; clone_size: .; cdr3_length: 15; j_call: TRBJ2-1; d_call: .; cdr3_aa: CASSLGFGSQNEQFF; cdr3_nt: TGTGCCAGCAGCTTAGGGTTCGGTAGTCAGAATGAGCAGTTCTTC
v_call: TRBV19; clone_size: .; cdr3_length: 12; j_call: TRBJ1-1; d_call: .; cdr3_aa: CASFGRWTEAFF; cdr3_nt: TGTGCCAGTTTCGGGAGGTGGACTGAAGCTTTCTTT
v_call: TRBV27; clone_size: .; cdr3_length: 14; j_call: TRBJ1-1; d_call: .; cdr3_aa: CASSDHRDLPEAFF; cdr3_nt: TGTGCCAGCAGCGACCACAGGGACCTCCCTGAAGCTTTCTTT
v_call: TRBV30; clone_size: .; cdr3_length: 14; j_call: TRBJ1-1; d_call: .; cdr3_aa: CAWSPLGTMTEAFF; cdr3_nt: TGTGCCTGGAGCCCGCTCGGGACCATGACTGAAGCTTTCTTT
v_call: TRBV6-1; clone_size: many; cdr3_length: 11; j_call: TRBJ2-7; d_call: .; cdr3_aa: CASGAGTLTYF; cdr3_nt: TGTGCCAGCGGAGCCGGGACACTTACTTACTTC
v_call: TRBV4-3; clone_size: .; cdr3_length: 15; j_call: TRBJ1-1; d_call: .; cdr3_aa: CASSQVGGGGGEAFF; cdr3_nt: TGCGCCAGCAGCCAAGTTGGCGGCGGGGGTGGTGAAGCTTTCTTT
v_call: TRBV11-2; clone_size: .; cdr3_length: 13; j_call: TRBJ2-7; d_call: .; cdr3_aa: CASHGDATYEQYF; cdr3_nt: TGTGCCAGCCATGGGGACGCCACCTACGAGCAGTACTTC
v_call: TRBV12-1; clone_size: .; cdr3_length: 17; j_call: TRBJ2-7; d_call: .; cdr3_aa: CASSFRHQTKSSYEQYF; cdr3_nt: TGTGCCAGCAGCTTCCGTCACCAGACTAAGAGCTCCTACGAGCAGTACTTC
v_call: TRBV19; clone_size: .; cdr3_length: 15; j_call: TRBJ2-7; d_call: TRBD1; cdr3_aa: CASSIDWQGAGEQYF; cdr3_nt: TGTGCCAGTAGTATAGATTGGCAGGGGGCCGGAGAGCAGTACTTC
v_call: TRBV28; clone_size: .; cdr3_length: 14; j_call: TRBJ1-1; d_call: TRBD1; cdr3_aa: CASSTRQGLIEAFF; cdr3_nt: TGTGCCAGCAGTACCCGACAGGGATTAATTGAAGCTTTCTTT
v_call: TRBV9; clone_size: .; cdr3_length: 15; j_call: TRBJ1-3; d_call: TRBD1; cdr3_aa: CASSGGGQTGNTIYF; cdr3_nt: TGTGCCAGCAGCGGAGGGGGACAGACTGGAAACACCATATATTTT
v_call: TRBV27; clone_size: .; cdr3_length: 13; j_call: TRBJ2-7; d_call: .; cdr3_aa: CASSFGGSYEQYF; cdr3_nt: TGTGCCAGCAGTTTTGGGGGCTCCTACGAGCAGTACTTC
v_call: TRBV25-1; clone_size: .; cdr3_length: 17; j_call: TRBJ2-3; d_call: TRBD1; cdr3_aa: CASRGRTGGRDTDTQYF; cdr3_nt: TGTGCCAGCAGGGGGAGAACAGGGGGAAGAGACACAGATACGCAGTATTTT
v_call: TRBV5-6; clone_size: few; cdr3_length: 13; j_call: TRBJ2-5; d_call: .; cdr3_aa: CASSPILGGGEYF; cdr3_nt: TGTGCCAGCAGCCCCATTTTGGGCGGAGGGGAGTACTTC
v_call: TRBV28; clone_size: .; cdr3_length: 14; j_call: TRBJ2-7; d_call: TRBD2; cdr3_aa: CASSPSGRAHEQYF; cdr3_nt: TGTGCCAGCAGTCCCAGCGGGAGGGCCCACGAGCAGTACTTC
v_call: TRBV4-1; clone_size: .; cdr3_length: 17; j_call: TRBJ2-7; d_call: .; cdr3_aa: CASSQAGGGAGFYEQYF; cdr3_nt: TGCGCCAGCAGCCAAGCAGGAGGAGGGGCGGGGTTTTACGAGCAGTACTTC
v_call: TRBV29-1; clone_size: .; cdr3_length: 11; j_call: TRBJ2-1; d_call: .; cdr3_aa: CSGRGDNEQFF; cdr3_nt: TGCAGCGGAAGGGGAGACAATGAGCAGTTCTTC